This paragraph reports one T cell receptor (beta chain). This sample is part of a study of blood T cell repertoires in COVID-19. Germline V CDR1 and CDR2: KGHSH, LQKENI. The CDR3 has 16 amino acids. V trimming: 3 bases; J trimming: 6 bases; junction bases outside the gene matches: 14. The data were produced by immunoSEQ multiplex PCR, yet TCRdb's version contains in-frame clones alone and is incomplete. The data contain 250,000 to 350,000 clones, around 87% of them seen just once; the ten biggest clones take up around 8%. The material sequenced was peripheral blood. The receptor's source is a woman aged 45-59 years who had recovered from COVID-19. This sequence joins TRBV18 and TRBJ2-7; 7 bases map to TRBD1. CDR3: CASSPRKTGQVGEQYF. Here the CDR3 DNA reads TGTGCCAGCTCACCTCGGAAGACAGGGCAAGTAGGCGAGCAGTACTTC.